Presented here are 4 T cell receptor beta chains from one specimen sequenced in a study of cytomegalovirus exposure and HLA in healthy donors (dated by TCRdb to between 2016 and 2019). Library method: the immunoSEQ multiplex PCR assay. The clones in this table, taken by TCRdb from immuneACCESS, are in-frame only. Not every clone is retained; where verified, under half of the shortfall comes from an unresolved V gene, and the cause of the rest is unknown. In this sample the table shows around 250,000 clones, around 91% of which occur a single time. Under 4% of the sample is taken by the ten largest. The material sequenced was PBMCs. The receptors stem from a young woman in good health and CMV-seronegative.

This chain connects TRBV7-6 to TRBJ2-3, with 13 bases lining up with TRBD2. Trimming cost V 4 bases and J 5 bases; bases outside gene matches: 6. The CDR3 consists of 16 residues. Per germline, CDR1 SGHVS and CDR2 FNYEAQ. In DNA form, the CDR3 reads TGTGCCAGCAGCTCAGGACTAGCGGGAGAGAGAGATACGCAGTATTTT. Residues: CASSSGLAGERDTQYF.

V gene TRBV6-5 combines with J gene TRBJ1-1; D is unresolved. The CDR3 totals 14 residues. Trimming shortened V by 0 bases and J by 3 bases, and 8 bases separated the two germline ends. CDR1 and CDR2 (germline): MNHEY, SVGAGI. The CDR3 region is CASSYSPRYTEAFF. As DNA, the CDR3 is TGTGCCAGCAGTTACTCGCCTCGGTACACTGAAGCTTTCTTT.

This clone was counted once. This chain's CDR3 is CASSEWAGLMGGELFF. The CDR3 DNA sequence: TGTGCCAGCAGTGAATGGGCAGGGTTAATGGGCGGGGAGCTGTTTTTT. The genes are TRBV2 and TRBJ2-2; tentatively, D is TRBD1 (5 bases). V was trimmed by 2 bases and J by 7 bases, leaving 17 bases between them. Germline-derived CDR1 and CDR2 are SNHLY and FYNNEI. This CDR3 region has 16 residues.

The chain carries TRBV6-5 and TRBJ2-3; D remains ambiguous. Trimming cost V 6 bases and J 1 base, with 11 bases left between them. Germline CDR1 and CDR2: MNHEY and SVGAGI. CDR3 length equals 14 residues. CDR3 DNA sequence: TGTGCCAGCAGCCTTAGGTTTGGCACAGATACGCAGTATTTT. Translation: CASSLRFGTDTQYF.